These 25 T cell receptor beta chains share one sample of origin, sequenced in a study of blood T cells in healthy people across ages (dated by TCRdb to 2014 to 2015). The library was built by means of 5' RACE. Instrument used: Illumina HiSeq 2500. A second roughly 6 to 11 cycle PCR used a sample-barcoded 5' primer and a J-beta primer mix. Using fastp trimming at Q25 and MiXCR clonotype assembly, TCRdb reanalyzed the public sequencing data and kept in-frame beta chains. Each record represents a unique CDR3 protein, reported with the most common genes and DNA among its rows. The sample table records almost 800,000 distinct CDR3 sequences; roughly 60% of these occur just once. The top ten hold over 20% of the sample. Sequencing input: blood. The receptors stem from a man aged 25-45 years in good health.

This sequence joins TRBV2 and TRBJ2-1; D is uncertain. Trimming took off 3 bases at V and 2 bases at J, with 11 bases between the two ends. From germline, CDR1 is SNHLY and CDR2 FYNNEI. CDR3 length: 15 residues. Here the CDR3 DNA reads TGTGCCAGCAGTGATATACTCAACCCCTACAATGAGCAGTTCTTC. It encodes CASSDILNPYNEQFF. The full variable domain, with the rest looked up from reference TRBV2 and TRBJ2-1, is EPEVTQTPSHQVTQMGQEVILRCVPISNHLYFYWYRQILGQKVEFLVSFYNNEISEKSEIFDDQFSVERPDGSNFTLKIRSTKLEDSAMYFCASSDILNPYNEQFFGPGTRLTVL.

This clonotype occurred a few times. The chain employs TRBV29-1 and TRBJ2-3, with 10 bases aligning to TRBD2. Germline V CDR1 and CDR2: SQVTM, ANQGSEA. The CDR3 loop spans 15 amino acids. J lost 1 base, V lost 6 bases, and 7 bases had no gene match. The CDR3 is CSVTFLAGGTDTQYF. In DNA form, the CDR3 reads TGCAGCGTAACATTTCTAGCGGGGGGCACAGATACGCAGTATTTT.

This clonotype turned up a few times. The chain carries TRBV29-1 and TRBJ2-1, with 12 bases fitting TRBD2. Looked up from germline, CDR1 is SQVTM and CDR2 is ANQGSEA. The CDR3 sequence is 16 residues long. V lost 4 bases and J lost 4; bases outside the gene matches: 8. The CDR3 spells CSVGETSGRFYNEQFF. DNA of the CDR3: TGCAGCGTTGGCGAGACTAGCGGGAGATTTTACAATGAGCAGTTCTTC.

The rearrangement joins TRBV6-6 to TRBJ2-4; no firm D call. The CDR3 is 14 amino acids. The germline gives CDR1 MNHNY, CDR2 SVGAGI (reference sequence). V shed 5 bases and J shed 0 bases, with 8 bases lying between them. CDR3: CASSDVIAKNIQYF. Here the CDR3 DNA reads TGTGCCAGCAGTGATGTGATAGCCAAAAACATTCAGTACTTC.

This clonotype has at least ten counts. One junction end disagrees with the germline gene, perhaps due to a read error. The chain carries TRBV4-3 and TRBJ2-3; D is possibly TRBD2 (5 bases). The CDR3 loop spans 14 amino acids. Germline CDR1 is LGHNA and CDR2 is YSLEER. The CDR3 nucleotides are TGCGCCAGCAGCCACCCGGGGTTTACAGATATGCAGTATTTT. Translated: CASSHPGFTDMQYF.

In its sample, this clonotype was seen many times. The chain couples TRBV27 to TRBJ1-2; D is possibly TRBD1 (6 bases). V was cut by 3 bases and J by 5 bases, with 7 bases left in between. The CDR3 sequence is 12 residues long. Germline V gene lookup returns CDR1 MNHEY and CDR2 SMNVEV (reference sequence). The CDR3 DNA follows: TGTGCCAGCAGTTTCACAGGGTATGGCTACACCTTC. As protein: CASSFTGYGYTF.

The chain couples TRBV20-1 to TRBJ2-1, with 14 bases lining up with TRBD2. V dropped 4 bases and J dropped 7; count of bases not matched to a gene: 6. Germline V gene data show CDR1 as DFQATT and CDR2 as SNEGSKA (reference sequence). The CDR3 runs 15 residues. Written as DNA, the CDR3 is TGCAGTGCTAAACGACTAGCGGGAGGGACGAATGAGCAGTTCTTC. Its translation: CSAKRLAGGTNEQFF.

V gene TRBV12-3 or TRBV12-4 combines with J gene TRBJ2-7, with D maybe TRBD2 (6 bases). With 4 bases removed from V and 2 bases from J, the gap between germline ends came to 12 bases. This CDR3 region has 14 residues. CDR3 coding DNA: TGTGCCAGCAGTTATGGGGGAGGCACCTACGAGCAGTACTTC. As protein: CASSYGGGTYEQYF.

The CDR3, as DNA: TGTGCCAGCAGCCAAGCCTATTCTAGCGACACAGATACGCAGTATTTT. Protein: CASSQAYSSDTDTQYF. The chain combines TRBV3-1 with TRBJ2-3, with a tentative D call TRBD2 (6 bases). Deletions cut 1 base from V and 2 bases from J, with 13 bases between. In germline, CDR1 is LGHDT, CDR2 YNNKEL (reference sequence). The CDR3 is made up of 16 amino acids.

The chain joins TRBV27 to TRBJ2-6; unclear D gene. Germline V lookup: CDR1 MNHEY, CDR2 SMNVEV (reference sequence). The V end lost 6 bases, the J end lost 0 bases, and 15 bases lay between the germline ends. The CDR3 covers 17 residues. CDR3: CASSPKMTRSGANVLTF. In DNA, the CDR3 is TGTGCCAGCAGCCCAAAGATGACCCGCTCTGGGGCCAACGTCCTGACTTTC.

The V and J genes are TRBV4-2 and TRBJ2-1; 16 bases line up with TRBD2. CDR1 is LGHNA, CDR2 YNFKEQ, per germline. The CDR3 is 16 amino acids. Trimming at V came to 0 bases and at J to 14 bases, leaving 7 bases not matched to a gene. The CDR3 DNA reads TGTGCCAGCAGCCAAGAATCCGGGACTAGCGGGAGGGTTGAGTTCTTC. Translation: CASSQESGTSGRVEFF.

The table lists this clonotype with a few counts. V and J are TRBV9 and TRBJ2-1; 7 nucleotides line up with TRBD2. This CDR3 is 15 amino acids long. Germline V lookup: CDR1 SGDLS, CDR2 YYNGEE. Unmatched junction bases numbered 7, after V lost 0 bases and J lost 7 bases. CDR3 loop: CASSVGGRDGNEQFF. CDR3 bases: TGTGCCAGCAGCGTAGGAGGGAGGGATGGAAATGAGCAGTTCTTC.

This chain connects TRBV5-1 to TRBJ1-2; TRBD1 matches 7 bases. The germline V gene has CDR1 SGHRS and CDR2 YFSETQ. The CDR3 has 15 amino acids. J was trimmed by 8 bases and V by 2 bases; bases with no gene match: 12. The CDR3 DNA follows: TGCGCCAGCAGCTTTTCGGGGACAGCCGGAATCGGCTACACCTTC. Protein product: CASSFSGTAGIGYTF.

V usage is TRBV7-2 and J usage is TRBJ2-7; D may be TRBD1 or TRBD2 (5 bases each). The V gene lost 7 bases and the J gene lost 0 bases, with 13 bases spanning the gap. The V gene's germline CDR1 is SGHTA and CDR2 FQGNSA. The CDR3 totals 14 residues. The CDR3 spells CASTPGPGSYEQYF. CDR3 coding DNA: TGTGCCAGCACCCCGGGACCCGGCTCCTACGAGCAGTACTTC.

This clonotype was recorded a few times. The V and J genes are TRBV10-3 and TRBJ2-7; D call uncertain. The CDR3 runs to 12 residues. The V gene's germline CDR1 is ENHRY and CDR2 SYGVKD. V was clipped by 5 bases and J by 2 bases, with 7 bases between them. DNA of the CDR3: TGTGCCATCAGTCCCGGAGCCTACGAGCAGTACTTC. The encoded protein is CAISPGAYEQYF.

The chain combines TRBV29-1 with TRBJ2-5; 9 bases map to TRBD2. The tail of the sequence fits TRBJ2-7 better, so the J call may be wrong. Per germline, CDR1 SQVTM and CDR2 ANQGSEA. The CDR3 totals 16 residues. The CDR3 spells CSVLKTRLAGTYEQYF. As DNA, the CDR3 is TGCAGCGTCCTAAAGACTCGGCTAGCGGGGACCTACGAGCAGTACTTC.

The CDR3 protein is CASSPQSGAADTQYF. The DNA for the CDR3 is TGTGCCAGCTCACCACAATCGGGGGCGGCTGATACGCAGTATTTT. The V call is TRBV18, the J call TRBJ2-3; tentatively, D is TRBD1 or TRBD2 (6 bases each). Per germline, CDR1 KGHSH and CDR2 LQKENI. The CDR3 consists of 15 residues. V lost 1 base and J 6 bases, leaving 14 bases between the germline ends. Together with reference TRBV18 and TRBJ2-3, the CDR3 gives the full variable domain: NAGVMQNPRHLVRRRGQEARLRCSPMKGHSHVYWYRQLPEEGLKFMVYLQKENIIDESGMPKERFSAEFPKEGPSILRIQQVVRGDSAAYFCASSPQSGAADTQYFGPGTRLTVL.

The chain combines TRBV7-9 with TRBJ2-3; the D gene is possibly TRBD2 (5 bases). Germline loops: CDR1 SEHNR, CDR2 FQNEAQ (reference sequence). This CDR3 is 15 amino acids long. With 6 bases removed from V and 4 bases from J, the gap between germline ends came to 17 bases. The CDR3 nucleotides read TGTGCCAGCAGAGCCCCGGGATCGGGGTCAGATACGCAGTATTTT. Protein: CASRAPGSGSDTQYF.

There are a few counts of this clonotype. The chain is built from TRBV7-8 and TRBJ2-5, with D tentatively TRBD1 or TRBD2 (5 bases each). The CDR3 length is 13 residues. From germline, CDR1 is SGHVS and CDR2 FQNEAQ. V was trimmed by 5 bases and J by 7 bases, leaving 14 bases between them. The CDR3 DNA reads TGTGCCAGCAGCACCGGGACCCTGGGGACCCAGTACTTC. Its translation is CASSTGTLGTQYF.

Concerning this clonotype: A much bigger clone sits one base away, suggesting this may be a read error. The chain employs TRBV7-2 and TRBJ2-1; weak D call: TRBD2 (6 bases). This CDR3 spans 15 amino acids. Germline-derived CDR1 and CDR2 are SGHTA and FQGNSA. Trimming pared 6 bases from V and 2 bases from J, leaving 14 bases between. CDR3 protein: CASRRGLTTYNEQFF. In DNA, the CDR3 is TGTGCCAGCAGACGGGGACTGACCACCTACAATGAGCAGTTCTTC.

The V and J genes are TRBV2 and TRBJ1-1, with D maybe TRBD1 (6 bases). Germline V gene sequence: CDR1 SNHLY, CDR2 FYNNEI. The V end was cut by 8 bases, the J end by 7 bases, with 11 bases between. This CDR3 is 11 amino acids long. CDR3 DNA sequence: TGTGCCAGCCAGGACAGCCATGAAGCTTTCTTT. It encodes CASQDSHEAFF.

As to this clonotype: This may be a read error: a much more frequent sequence differs by one nucleotide. The V gene is TRBV4-2, the J gene TRBJ2-7; a weak D match, TRBD2 (7 bases). The J call is doubtful: the DNA matches TRBJ2-5 better. CDR1 LGHNA and CDR2 YNFKEQ come from the germline V gene. The CDR3 consists of 16 residues. Here the CDR3 DNA reads TGTGCCAGCAGCCAAGAGGGAGGAGGGGGGGGAGAGACCCAGTACTTC. This translates into CASSQEGGGGGETQYF.

The chain joins TRBV7-2 to TRBJ1-2, with D perhaps TRBD1 (5 bases). In germline, CDR1 is SGHTA, CDR2 FQGNSA. Trimming shortened V by 8 bases and J by 3 bases, and 13 bases separated the two germline ends. The CDR3 consists of 13 residues. CDR3 bases: TGTGCCAGCTCGGGGGAGGGACACTATGGCTACACCTTC. Residues: CASSGEGHYGYTF.

The chain uses TRBV20-1 and TRBJ1-6, with D hard to call. Trimming took 3 bases from V and 6 from J, leaving 18 bases between them. The CDR3 runs to 16 residues. Germline V gene data show CDR1 as DFQATT and CDR2 as SNEGSKA (reference sequence). The CDR3 DNA follows: TGCAGTGCTAGTCAGGACCGCGGAGTCTTTAATTCACCCCTCCACTTT. Translation gives CSASQDRGVFNSPLHF.

This clonotype was counted between two and nine times. The chain's CDR3 is CASSYPGTQYF. CDR3 DNA sequence: TGTGCCAGCAGTTACCCGGGGACCCAGTACTTC. This chain uses TRBV6-2 or TRBV6-3 with TRBJ2-5, with no clear D. V shed 2 bases and J shed 7 bases, with 5 bases lying between them. The CDR3 contains 11 residues. Looked up from germline, CDR1 is MNHEY and CDR2 is SVGEGT.